Reported below is one TCR beta chain. This specimen belongs to a study of T cell clusters in autoimmune cytopenias. TRB amplification used approximately 250 ng of peripheral blood genomic DNA. Multiplex touch-down PCR amplified TRB using TRB-A and TRB-B pools in one tube. With the multiplex PCR reads reprocessed, TCRdb shows one record per CDR3 protein and no DNA. The sample features roughly 3,900 distinct CDR3 sequences, with 14% to 15% in its top ten. This CDR3 has 15 amino acids. What was sequenced was peripheral blood. The chain joins TRBV12-3 or TRBV12-4 to TRBJ1-5; TCRdb outputs TRBD1, but without DNA this stays unchecked. This TCR derives from a human donor with an autoimmune cytopenia or autoimmune hepatitis (not recorded which). CDR3 protein: CASSRGTGDNQPQHF.